These 32 T cell receptor beta chains were sequenced from one sample in a study of cytotoxic CD8 clonotypes in ibrutinib-treated CLL. Clones were sequenced by immunoSEQ multiplex PCR, and TCRdb holds only the in-frame ones, with some missing. The repertoire has 50,000 to 60,000 clones, roughly 85% of them found once; the top ten carry roughly 20%. The input for sequencing was PBMCs, taken after 24 months of ibrutinib treatment. All receptors come from a human donor with chronic lymphocytic leukemia.

The chain joins TRBV27 to TRBJ1-5; D is undetermined. The germline gives CDR1 MNHEY, CDR2 SMNVEV (reference sequence). This CDR3 comprises 15 residues. V lost 5 bases to trimming and J lost 3 bases, with 14 bases between them. The CDR3 sequence: CASSTQTGYNQPQHF. CDR3 DNA sequence: TGTGCCAGCAGTACGCAGACGGGGTACAATCAGCCCCAGCATTTT.

The rearrangement joins TRBV29-1 to TRBJ2-7, with 9 bases that match TRBD1. V was pared by 1 base and J by 5 bases, with 3 bases of the junction left unmatched. Germline CDR1 SQVTM, CDR2 ANQGSEA. The CDR3 is made up of 13 amino acids. The chain's CDR3 is CSVEGGQGHEQYF. DNA for the CDR3: TGCAGCGTTGAAGGGGGACAGGGCCACGAGCAGTACTTC.

V is TRBV7-2 and J is TRBJ2-3; TRBD2 matches at 11 bases. CDR1 is SGHTA and CDR2 is FQGNSA in the germline V gene. This CDR3 is built from 13 residues. Trimming removed 5 bases from V and 5 bases from J; junction bases left unmatched: 0. CDR3 nucleotide sequence: TGTGCCAGCAGCGGGACTAGCGGAGATACGCAGTATTTT. Protein sequence: CASSGTSGDTQYF.

The V call is TRBV29-1, the J call TRBJ2-3; D might be TRBD1 (6 bases). Germline-derived CDR1 and CDR2 are SQVTM and ANQGSEA. CDR3 length equals 14 residues. Trimming shortened V by 3 bases and J by 0 bases, and 10 bases separated the two germline ends. The chain's CDR3 is CSVEIGGSTDTQYF. CDR3 coding DNA: TGCAGCGTTGAGATAGGGGGTAGCACAGATACGCAGTATTTT.

This clone was recorded once. V usage is TRBV28 and J usage is TRBJ2-7, with D perhaps TRBD2 (5 bases). This CDR3 is built from 14 residues. Trimming took 5 bases from V and 0 from J, leaving 11 bases between them. Germline loops: CDR1 MDHEN, CDR2 SYDVKM. CDR3 in DNA: TGTGCCAGCAGTCCGACTGGGAGCTCCTACGAGCAGTACTTC. As protein: CASSPTGSSYEQYF.

This clone has just a few counts. The rearrangement joins TRBV28 to TRBJ1-2, with TRBD1 matching 7 bases. Germline CDR1 MDHEN, CDR2 SYDVKM. The V segment lost 5 bases and the J segment 5 bases; nucleotides outside the gene matches: 5. The CDR3 sequence is 13 residues long. The DNA of the CDR3 is TGTGCCAGCAGTCCGACAGGGACATATGGCTACACCTTC. This encodes CASSPTGTYGYTF.

The genes are TRBV7-2 and TRBJ2-1, with 15 positions matching TRBD2. Unmatched junction bases numbered 5, after V lost 0 bases and J lost 5 bases. Germline V CDR1 and CDR2: SGHTA, FQGNSA. This CDR3 region has 18 residues. The CDR3 protein is CASSLAPGLAGGHNEQFF. CDR3 coding DNA: TGTGCCAGCAGCTTAGCCCCGGGACTAGCGGGAGGTCACAATGAGCAGTTCTTC.

CDR3: CASNTDRGSTNEKLFF. For the CDR3, the DNA is TGTGCCAGCAATACGGACAGGGGATCGACTAATGAAAAACTGTTTTTT. This chain connects TRBV28 to TRBJ1-4; the match to TRBD1 covers 9 bases. CDR3 length: 16 amino acids. Germline V gives CDR1 MDHEN, CDR2 SYDVKM. After removal of 7 bases from V and 2 bases from J, the junction contained 8 bases not matched to a gene.

The V gene is TRBV6-1, the J gene TRBJ1-1, with 8 bases aligning to TRBD1. CDR3 length: 13 residues. Germline values: CDR1 MNHNS, CDR2 SASEGT. Trimming took 6 bases from V and 10 from J; bases not matched to a gene: 10. DNA for the CDR3: TGTGCCAGCAGATCCCAGGGGGCCTTCGGAGCTTTCTTT. Its protein product is CASRSQGAFGAFF.

DNA for the CDR3: TGTGCCAGCTCACCCGCACCCGAGGTGAGGGCTGGCTACACCTTC. Translating it yields CASSPAPEVRAGYTF. The chain is built from TRBV18 and TRBJ1-2; no firm D call. CDR3 length: 15 residues. Looked up from germline, CDR1 is KGHSH and CDR2 is LQKENI. V lost 3 bases, J lost 7 bases, and 18 bases lay in between.

The chain employs TRBV6-5 and TRBJ2-7; unclear D gene. The V and J ends lost 6 bases and 3 bases respectively, with 12 bases between them. The CDR3 contains 13 residues. The germline gives CDR1 MNHEY, CDR2 SVGAGI. DNA of the CDR3: TGTGCCAGCAGCCCCGCTAGGCGCTACGAGCAGTACTTC. Protein sequence: CASSPARRYEQYF.

V and J are TRBV6-1 and TRBJ2-1; no firm D call. The ends were cut back, 7 bases at V and 1 base at J, with 5 bases in the middle. Germline V gene lookup returns CDR1 MNHNS and CDR2 SASEGT. This CDR3 has 12 residues. CDR3 amino acids: CASKVSYNEQFF. The CDR3 DNA follows: TGTGCCAGCAAAGTTTCCTACAATGAGCAGTTCTTC.

The chain has TRBV7-6 and TRBJ2-3, with 10 bases matching TRBD2. The CDR3 is 16 amino acids. Trimming at V came to 7 bases and at J to 3 bases, leaving 10 bases not matched to a gene. Per germline, CDR1 SGHVS and CDR2 FNYEAQ. CDR3 coding DNA: TGTGCCAGCACCTCCGGGACTAGCGTACGGACAGATACGCAGTATTTT. Translating it yields CASTSGTSVRTDTQYF.

The V and J genes are TRBV15 and TRBJ2-4; D unclear. This CDR3 contains 13 residues. Trimming took off 5 bases at V and 2 bases at J, with 7 bases between the two ends. Germline loops: CDR1 LNHNV, CDR2 YYDKDF (reference sequence). DNA of the CDR3: TGTGCCACCAGCGGCGGACCCAAAAACATTCAGTACTTC. Residues: CATSGGPKNIQYF.

This chain connects TRBV5-4 to TRBJ1-5; maybe TRBD1 (5 bases). V was trimmed by 4 bases and J by 3 bases, leaving 11 bases between them. CDR3 size: 14 residues. Per germline, CDR1 SGHNT and CDR2 YYREEE (reference sequence). The CDR3, as DNA: TGTGCCAGCAGCCAGGGACCGATCAATCAGCCCCAGCATTTT. This encodes CASSQGPINQPQHF. Full variable domain (remainder filled in from reference TRBV5-4 and TRBJ1-5): ETGVTQSPTHLIKTRGQQVTLRCSSQSGHNTVSWYQQALGQGPQFIFQYYREEENGRGNFPPRFSGLQFPNYSSELNVNALELDDSALYLCASSQGPINQPQHFGDGTRLSIL.

The genes are TRBV10-1 and TRBJ2-1; 10 bases are a match to TRBD2. The ends lost 1 base at V and 8 bases at J; junction bases unmatched: 8. The CDR3 contains 16 residues. Germline V gives CDR1 WNHNN, CDR2 SYGVQD (reference sequence). CDR3 nucleotides: TGCGCCAGCAGTGAGTATCCAGCGGGAGGGAGGGATGAGCAGTTCTTC. Protein product: CASSEYPAGGRDEQFF.

The rearrangement links TRBV15 to TRBJ2-3; weak D call: TRBD1 (6 bases). The CDR3 loop spans 14 amino acids. Per the germline V gene, CDR1 is LNHNV and CDR2 is YYDKDF (reference sequence). The germline V and J ends were trimmed by 5 bases and 3 bases, with 12 bases remaining between them. CDR3 sequence (DNA): TGTGCCACCAGCGGACCACAGGGAACAGATACGCAGTATTTT. It translates to CATSGPQGTDTQYF.

The chain is built from TRBV4-3 and TRBJ1-2; TRBD1 might be the D (6 bases). Trimming cost V 6 bases and J 6 bases, with 20 bases left between them. The CDR3 covers 15 residues. CDR1 LGHNA and CDR2 YSLEER come from the germline V gene. CDR3: CASSLTDGGGHGYTF. The CDR3 DNA reads as TGCGCCAGCAGTCTTACCGACGGGGGGGGGCATGGCTACACCTTC.

The CDR3 spells CASSLISETRGFF. The CDR3 nucleotides are TGTGCCAGCAGCTTAATCTCCGAGACTAGGGGATTCTTC. The chain has TRBV7-9 and TRBJ2-1; possible D gene TRBD2, 6 bases. CDR3 size: 13 residues. Trimming shortened V by 2 bases and J by 16 bases, and 18 bases separated the two germline ends. The germline V gene encodes CDR1 SEHNR and CDR2 FQNEAQ (reference sequence).

This chain uses TRBV4-1 with TRBJ1-5; 9 bases are a match to TRBD1. Germline V gene lookup returns CDR1 MGHRA and CDR2 YSYEKL. The CDR3 runs to 16 residues. Trimming at V came to 6 bases and at J to 9 bases, leaving 15 bases not matched to a gene. CDR3 sequence reads: CASRRGQGQAPRPQHF. Here the CDR3 DNA reads TGCGCCAGCAGACGCGGACAGGGGCAGGCCCCCCGGCCCCAGCATTTT.

The CDR3 reads CASSRDRGTEAFF. CDR3 DNA: TGTGCCAGCTCTCGGGACAGGGGCACTGAAGCTTTCTTT. The V and J genes are TRBV18 and TRBJ1-1, with TRBD1 matching over 10 bases. The germline V gene has CDR1 KGHSH and CDR2 LQKENI. The CDR3 loop spans 13 amino acids. V lost 6 bases, J lost 4 bases, and 2 bases stayed unmatched. Looking up the rest from reference TRBV18 and TRBJ1-1 gives the full variable domain: NAGVMQNPRHLVRRRGQEARLRCSPMKGHSHVYWYRQLPEEGLKFMVYLQKENIIDESGMPKERFSAEFPKEGPSILRIQQVVRGDSAAYFCASSRDRGTEAFFGQGTRLTVV.

The rearrangement uses TRBV5-4 and TRBJ1-1; the D gene is possibly TRBD1 (6 bases). Per the germline V gene, CDR1 is SGHNT and CDR2 is YYREEE (reference sequence). This CDR3 spans 13 amino acids. Between the trimmed V and J ends, which lost 7 bases and 1 base, there was a span of 11 bases. The CDR3 here is CASFLDRNTEAFF. The CDR3 DNA is TGTGCCAGCTTCTTGGACAGGAACACTGAAGCTTTCTTT.

The rearrangement joins TRBV5-5 to TRBJ1-2, with a weak D call TRBD1 (5 bases). The CDR3 covers 14 residues. Germline assignment: CDR1 SGHKS and CDR2 YYEKEE (reference sequence). V was trimmed by 3 bases and J by 5 bases, leaving 14 bases between them. The CDR3 DNA follows: TGTGCCAGCAGCTCAATGGACACCCTATATGGCTACACCTTC. This codes for CASSSMDTLYGYTF.

The chain recombines TRBV2 with TRBJ1-5; 9 bases agree with TRBD1. With 5 bases clipped from V and 5 bases from J, the junction kept 4 bases outside the gene matches. Germline CDR1 and CDR2: SNHLY and FYNNEI. The CDR3 runs 14 residues. In DNA form, the CDR3 reads TGTGCCAGCAGTCCCGACAGGGGGGATCAGCCCCAGCATTTT. Translated, it gives CASSPDRGDQPQHF.

This chain uses TRBV28 with TRBJ2-3; 10 bases line up with TRBD1. V shed 5 bases and J 9 bases; nucleotides not matched to a gene: 5. The CDR3 is made up of 13 amino acids. Germline lookup yields CDR1 MDHEN and CDR2 SYDVKM. CDR3 amino acids: CASSIEDRGTQYF. The DNA of the CDR3 is TGTGCCAGCAGTATCGAGGACAGGGGGACGCAGTATTTT.

The chain couples TRBV10-2 to TRBJ1-2; the D gene is possibly TRBD1 (6 bases). The CDR3 runs 15 residues. Germline-derived CDR1 and CDR2 are WSHSY and SAAADI. V lost 5 bases, J lost 4 bases, and 17 bases lay in between. This chain's CDR3 is CASSLQGGSFYGYTF. DNA for the CDR3: TGCGCCAGCAGTCTACAGGGTGGCTCTTTCTATGGCTACACCTTC.

This clone has only a few counts. CDR3 sequence (DNA): TGTGCCAGCAGTGACTCCGGACAGGGGAGCGAAATGGGTGGAAACACCATATATTTT. As protein: CASSDSGQGSEMGGNTIYF. The chain uses TRBV6-4 and TRBJ1-3; TRBD1 agrees at 9 bases. V lost 0 bases to trimming and J lost 3 bases; unmatched junction nucleotides: 12. From germline, CDR1 is MRHNA and CDR2 SNTAGT. CDR3 length: 19 amino acids.

The J gene is TRBJ2-4, the V gene TRBV27; D gene unclear. V was trimmed by 3 bases and J by 1 base, leaving 4 bases between them. CDR1 and CDR2 (germline): MNHEY, SMNVEV (reference sequence). This CDR3 spans 13 amino acids. The CDR3 spells CASSFSAKNIQYF. CDR3 coding DNA: TGTGCCAGCAGTTTTAGCGCCAAAAACATTCAGTACTTC.

J is TRBJ2-1 and V is TRBV11-2; 12 nucleotides agree with TRBD2. J was trimmed by 7 bases and V by 1 base; bases with no gene match: 2. CDR3 length equals 15 residues. Germline V gene data show CDR1 as SGHAT and CDR2 as FQNNGV. CDR3 sequence: CASSLVGLAGNEQFF. The CDR3 coding sequence is TGTGCCAGCAGCTTAGTGGGACTAGCGGGTAATGAGCAGTTCTTC.

The chain links TRBV6-6 to TRBJ2-1; TRBD1 aligns across 7 bases. The CDR3 has 13 amino acids. The trim removed 9 bases at V and 7 bases at J, leaving 9 bases unmatched. The germline V gene encodes CDR1 MNHNY and CDR2 SVGAGI (reference sequence). The CDR3 region is CASASTGMNEQFF. CDR3 DNA sequence: TGTGCCAGTGCATCGACAGGGATGAATGAGCAGTTCTTC.

This rearrangement joins TRBV5-1 to TRBJ1-2; 7 nucleotides align to TRBD1. Germline lookup yields CDR1 SGHRS and CDR2 YFSETQ. This CDR3 has 14 residues. The V segment lost 0 bases and the J segment 3 bases; nucleotides outside the gene matches: 2. CDR3 residues: CASSLEGGDYGYTF. In DNA form, the CDR3 reads TGCGCCAGCAGCTTGGAAGGGGGCGACTATGGCTACACCTTC.

The chain has TRBV30 and TRBJ2-3; D gene uncertain. V lost 7 bases to trimming and J lost 0 bases, with 14 bases between them. Germline CDR1 and CDR2: GTSNPN and SVGIG (reference sequence). This CDR3 is built from 14 residues. The CDR3 loop reads CASTTSSSTDTQYF. DNA for the CDR3: TGTGCCTCAACCACCAGCTCTAGCACAGATACGCAGTATTTT.